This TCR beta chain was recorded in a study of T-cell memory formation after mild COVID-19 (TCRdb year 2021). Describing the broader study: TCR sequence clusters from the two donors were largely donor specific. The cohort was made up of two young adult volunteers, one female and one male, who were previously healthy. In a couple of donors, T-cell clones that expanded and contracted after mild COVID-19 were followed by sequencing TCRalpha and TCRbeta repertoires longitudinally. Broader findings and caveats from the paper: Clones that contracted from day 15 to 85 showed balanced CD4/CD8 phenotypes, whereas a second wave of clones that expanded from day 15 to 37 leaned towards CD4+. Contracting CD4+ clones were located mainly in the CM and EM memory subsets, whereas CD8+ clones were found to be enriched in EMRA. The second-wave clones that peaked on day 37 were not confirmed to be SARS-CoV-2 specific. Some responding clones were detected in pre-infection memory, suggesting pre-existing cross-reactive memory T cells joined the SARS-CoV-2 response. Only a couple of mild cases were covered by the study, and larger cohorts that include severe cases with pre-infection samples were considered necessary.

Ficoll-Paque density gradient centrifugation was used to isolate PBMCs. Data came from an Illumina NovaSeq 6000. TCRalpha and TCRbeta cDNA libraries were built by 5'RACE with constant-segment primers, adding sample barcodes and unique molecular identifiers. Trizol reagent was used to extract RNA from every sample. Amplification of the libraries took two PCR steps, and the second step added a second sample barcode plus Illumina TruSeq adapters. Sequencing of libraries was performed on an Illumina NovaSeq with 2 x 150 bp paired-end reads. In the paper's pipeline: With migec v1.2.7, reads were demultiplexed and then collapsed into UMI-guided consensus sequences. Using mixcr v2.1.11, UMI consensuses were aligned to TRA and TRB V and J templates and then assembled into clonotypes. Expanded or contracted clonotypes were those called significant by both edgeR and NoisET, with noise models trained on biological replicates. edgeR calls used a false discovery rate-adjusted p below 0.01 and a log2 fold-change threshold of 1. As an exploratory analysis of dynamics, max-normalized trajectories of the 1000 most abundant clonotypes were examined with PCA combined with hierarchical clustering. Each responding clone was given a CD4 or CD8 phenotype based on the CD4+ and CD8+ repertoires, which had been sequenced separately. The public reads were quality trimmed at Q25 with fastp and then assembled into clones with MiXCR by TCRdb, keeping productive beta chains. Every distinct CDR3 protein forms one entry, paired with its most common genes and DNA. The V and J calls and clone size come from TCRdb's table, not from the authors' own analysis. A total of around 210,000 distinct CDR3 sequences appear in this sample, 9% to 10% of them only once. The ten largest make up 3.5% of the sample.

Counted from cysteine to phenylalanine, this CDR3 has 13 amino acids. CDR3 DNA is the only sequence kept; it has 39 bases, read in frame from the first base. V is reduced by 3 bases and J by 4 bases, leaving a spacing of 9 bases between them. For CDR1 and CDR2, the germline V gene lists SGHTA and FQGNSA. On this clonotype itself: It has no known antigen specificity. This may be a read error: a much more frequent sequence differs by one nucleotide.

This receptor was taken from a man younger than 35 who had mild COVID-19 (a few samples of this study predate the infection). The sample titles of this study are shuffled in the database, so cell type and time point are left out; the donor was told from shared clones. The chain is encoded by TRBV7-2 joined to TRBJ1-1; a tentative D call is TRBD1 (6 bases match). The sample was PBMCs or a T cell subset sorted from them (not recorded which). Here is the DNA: TGTGCCAGCAGCTTCGGCAGGGGCACTGAAGCTTTCTTT. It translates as CASSFGRGTEAFF.